These T cell receptor beta chains were read from a single sample in a study of CD8 T cells in Susac syndrome. TCRdb re-called the immunoSEQ multiplex PCR reads through MiXCR, storing one row per CDR3 protein. Among about 120,000 distinct CDR3 sequences listed, around 94% were seen once. The sequenced sample consisted of CD8+ T cells from PBMCs. The receptors here all came from a human donor with Susac syndrome. CDR3s include the opening cysteine and the closing phenylalanine or tryptophan. The D gene is left open where the match is weak. A row's size may be missing; if present it is once, few, many or a size class.

d_call	clone_size	v_call	j_call	cdr3_aa	cdr3_nt
TRBD2	.	TRBV11-2	TRBJ2-1	CASSLSSGGWLNEQFF	TGTGCCAGCAGCTTATCTAGCGGGGGGTGGTTGAATGAGCAGTTCTTC
TRBD1	.	TRBV6-5	TRBJ1-2	CASRGGGEGNYGYTF	TGTGCCAGCAGGGGAGGGGGCGAGGGTAACTATGGCTACACCTTC
TRBD2	once	TRBV5-4	TRBJ2-1	CASSPGEGTYNEQFF	TGTGCCAGCAGCCCCGGGGAGGGCACCTACAATGAGCAGTTCTTC
.	.	TRBV29-1	TRBJ2-3	CSVGVGTTDTQYF	TGCAGCGTTGGGGTGGGGACCACAGATACGCAGTATTTT
.	.	TRBV13	TRBJ1-1	CASRSNLNTEAFF	TGTGCCAGCAGATCGAATTTGAACACTGAAGCTTTCTTT
TRBD1	.	TRBV27	TRBJ1-2	CASSLNRGNYGYTF	TGTGCCAGCAGTTTAAACAGGGGAAACTATGGCTACACCTTC
TRBD1	.	TRBV5-4	TRBJ2-1	CASSFRDSSYNEQFF	TGTGCCAGCAGCTTCCGGGACAGCTCCTACAATGAGCAGTTCTTC
.	.	TRBV6-5	TRBJ1-1	CASSYSISTEAFF	TGTGCCAGCAGTTACTCGATTAGTACTGAAGCTTTCTTT
TRBD2	.	TRBV6-2/TRBV6-3	TRBJ2-1	CASSSLGGGASYNEQFF	TGTGCCAGCAGTTCGTTGGGCGGGGGGGCCTCCTACAATGAGCAGTTCTTC
.	.	TRBV9	TRBJ2-6	CASSVDSQELSGANVLTF	TGTGCCAGCAGCGTAGACAGCCAGGAGCTTTCTGGGGCCAACGTCCTGACTTTC
.	.	TRBV12-3/TRBV12-4	TRBJ1-2	CASSLGQNYGYTF	TGTGCCAGCAGTTTAGGACAGAACTATGGCTACACCTTC
TRBD1	.	TRBV11-2	TRBJ2-7	CASGQGIEQYF	TGTGCCAGCGGACAGGGGATCGAGCAGTACTTC
TRBD1	once	TRBV12-3/TRBV12-4	TRBJ2-3	CASTTGTGGADTQYF	TGTGCCAGCACCACGGGGACAGGGGGAGCAGATACGCAGTATTTT
TRBD1	.	TRBV25-1	TRBJ1-1	CASSEDRANTEAFF	TGTGCCAGCAGTGAAGACAGGGCGAACACTGAAGCTTTCTTT
.	.	TRBV7-9	TRBJ2-1	CASSSLGYEQFF	TGTGCCAGCAGCTCCTTAGGATACGAGCAGTTCTTC
TRBD2	.	TRBV27	TRBJ2-5	CASSPLAGAQETQYF	TGTGCCAGCAGCCCACTAGCGGGGGCACAAGAGACCCAGTACTTC
TRBD1	.	TRBV24-1	TRBJ2-2	CATSDPASGTGNTGELFF	TGTGCCACCAGTGATCCGGCCTCCGGGACAGGGAACACCGGGGAGCTGTTTTTT
.	.	TRBV29-1	TRBJ1-2	CSVEQGPDGYTF	TGCAGCGTTGAACAGGGTCCCGATGGCTACACCTTC
TRBD2	.	TRBV5-4	TRBJ2-5	CASSLGTSAETQYF	TGTGCCAGCAGCTTGGGGACTAGCGCCGAGACCCAGTACTTC
.	.	TRBV5-4	TRBJ2-1	CASSFLEYNEQFF	TGTGCCAGCAGCTTTTTGGAATACAATGAGCAGTTCTTC
.	.	TRBV5-4	TRBJ2-7	CASSTRDGYEQYF	TGTGCCAGCAGCACACGCGACGGCTACGAGCAGTACTTC
.	.	TRBV7-9	TRBJ2-7	CASSLTRTYEQYF	TGTGCCAGCAGCTTGACCAGGACCTACGAGCAGTACTTC
.	.	TRBV25-1	TRBJ2-7	CASSDRGEQYF	TGTGCCAGCAGCGACAGAGGCGAGCAGTACTTC
.	.	TRBV2	TRBJ2-7	CASSGEGLYEQYF	TGTGCCAGCAGTGGCGAGGGGCTATACGAGCAGTACTTC
.	.	TRBV20-1	TRBJ2-7	CSARADFSYEQYF	TGCAGTGCTAGAGCGGACTTCTCCTACGAGCAGTACTTC
TRBD2	.	TRBV9	TRBJ2-3	CASSVGSGGSTDTQYF	TGTGCCAGCAGCGTAGGTTCGGGGGGAAGCACAGATACGCAGTATTTT
TRBD2	.	TRBV20-1	TRBJ2-5	CSQSGVRETQYF	TGCAGCCAGAGCGGGGTCCGAGAGACCCAGTACTTC
.	.	TRBV27	TRBJ1-2	CASSLAAASLHGYTF	TGTGCCAGCAGTTTGGCGGCTGCATCGCTTCATGGCTACACCTTC
TRBD1	.	TRBV20-1	TRBJ2-5	CSARDLDRDGETQYF	TGCAGTGCTAGAGATCTTGACAGGGATGGAGAGACCCAGTACTTC